The sequence of this TCR beta chain was determined in a study of shared clonotypes between healthy human individuals. Across the study: The composition of the donors was two women and a few men aged 18 to 49. The plates for each donor numbered three CD4 naive, three CD4 memory, two CD8 naive and one CD8 memory. Study-level points and caveats: Since donors were few, the genetic and exposure-history diversity represented was limited.

This clone was seen just once. What it binds is unknown. Other DNA sequences in this sample translate to the same CDR3. Per the germline V gene, CDR1 is MNHEY and CDR2 is SMNVEV (reference sequence). The ends were cut back, 0 bases at V and 0 bases at J, with 8 bases in the middle. This CDR3 has 15 amino acids. Repertoires were generated with immunoSEQ multiplex PCR, while TCRdb's copy carries only in-frame clones and drops some. Altogether about 2.2 million clones are present, roughly 93% being singletons, with the ten largest covering over 1.5%. Naive CD8 cells were CD45RO-negative, positively selected for CCR7, excluding terminally differentiated effector memory CD45RA+ cells. There were only Caucasian adults among the donors, and all lived in Nashville, Tennessee.

The gene calls are TRBV27 and TRBJ1-1, with no clear D. This TCR was recovered from a man aged 18-30 years in good health. Some clones in this sample may be carry-over from other donors' samples. Sequences were obtained from naive CD8+ T cells from PBMCs. This CDR3 reads CASSLSTGLNTEAFF. The CDR3 DNA follows: TGTGCCAGCAGTTTATCGACGGGGTTGAACACTGAAGCTTTCTTT.